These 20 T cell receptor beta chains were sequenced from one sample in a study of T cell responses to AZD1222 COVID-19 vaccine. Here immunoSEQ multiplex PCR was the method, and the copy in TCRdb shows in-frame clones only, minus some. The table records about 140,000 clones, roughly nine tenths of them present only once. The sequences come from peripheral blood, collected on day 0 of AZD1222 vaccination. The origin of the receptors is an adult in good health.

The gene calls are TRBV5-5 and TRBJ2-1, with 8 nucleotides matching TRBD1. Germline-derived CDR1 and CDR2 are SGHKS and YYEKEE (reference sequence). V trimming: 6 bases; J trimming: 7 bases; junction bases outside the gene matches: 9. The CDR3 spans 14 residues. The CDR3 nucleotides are TGTGCCAGCACCCTAGGGCAGGGGGCTAATGAGCAGTTCTTC. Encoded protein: CASTLGQGANEQFF.

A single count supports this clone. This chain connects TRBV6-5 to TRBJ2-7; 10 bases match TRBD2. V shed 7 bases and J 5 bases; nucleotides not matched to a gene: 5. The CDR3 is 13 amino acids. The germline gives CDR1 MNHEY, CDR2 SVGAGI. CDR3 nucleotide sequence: TGTGCCAGCATAGCTAGCGGGAGTAACGAGCAGTACTTC. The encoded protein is CASIASGSNEQYF.

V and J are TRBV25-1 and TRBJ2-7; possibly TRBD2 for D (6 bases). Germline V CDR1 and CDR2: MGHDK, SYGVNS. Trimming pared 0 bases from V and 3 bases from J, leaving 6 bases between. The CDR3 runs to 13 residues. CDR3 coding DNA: TGTGCCAGCAGTGAATACGGGAGCTACGAGCAGTACTTC. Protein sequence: CASSEYGSYEQYF.

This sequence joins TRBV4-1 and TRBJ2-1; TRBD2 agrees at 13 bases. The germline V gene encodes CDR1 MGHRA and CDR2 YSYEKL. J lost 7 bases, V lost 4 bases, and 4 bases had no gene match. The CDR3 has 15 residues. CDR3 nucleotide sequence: TGCGCCAGCAGCCTCGGACTAGCGGGAGATAATGAGCAGTTCTTC. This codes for CASSLGLAGDNEQFF.

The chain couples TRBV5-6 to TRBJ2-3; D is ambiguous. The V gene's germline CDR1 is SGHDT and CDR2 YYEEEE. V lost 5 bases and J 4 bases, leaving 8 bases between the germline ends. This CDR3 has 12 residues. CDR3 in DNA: TGTGCCAGCAGGGGTGACTCAGATACGCAGTATTTT. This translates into CASRGDSDTQYF.

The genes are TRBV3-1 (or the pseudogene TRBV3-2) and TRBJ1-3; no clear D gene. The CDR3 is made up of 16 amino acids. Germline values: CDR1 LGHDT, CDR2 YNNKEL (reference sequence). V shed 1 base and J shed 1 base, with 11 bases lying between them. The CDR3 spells CASSQVPVRSGNTIYF. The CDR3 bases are TGTGCCAGCAGCCAAGTTCCCGTCCGGTCTGGAAACACCATATATTTT.

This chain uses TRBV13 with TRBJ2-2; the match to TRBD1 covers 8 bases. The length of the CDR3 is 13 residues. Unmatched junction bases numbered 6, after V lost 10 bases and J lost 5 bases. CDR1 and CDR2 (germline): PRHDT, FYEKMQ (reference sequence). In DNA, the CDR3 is TGTGCCACCACGGACAGGGTTACCGGGGAGCTGTTTTTT. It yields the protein CATTDRVTGELFF.

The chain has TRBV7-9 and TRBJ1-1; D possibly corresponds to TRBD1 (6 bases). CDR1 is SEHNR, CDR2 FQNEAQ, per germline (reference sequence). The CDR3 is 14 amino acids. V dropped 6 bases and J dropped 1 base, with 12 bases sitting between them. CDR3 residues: CASRGAAWNTEAFF. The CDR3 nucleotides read TGTGCCAGCAGGGGGGCAGCCTGGAACACTGAAGCTTTCTTT.

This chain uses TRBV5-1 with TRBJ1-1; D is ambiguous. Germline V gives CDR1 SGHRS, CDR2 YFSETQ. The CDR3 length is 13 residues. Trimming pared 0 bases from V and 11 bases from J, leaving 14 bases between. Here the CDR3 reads CASSLGEAGDAFF. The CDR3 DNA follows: TGCGCCAGCAGCTTGGGGGAGGCTGGCGACGCTTTCTTT. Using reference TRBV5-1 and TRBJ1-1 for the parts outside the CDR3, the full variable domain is KAGVTQTPRYLIKTRGQQVTLSCSPISGHRSVSWYQQTPGQGLQFLFEYFSETQRNKGNFPGRFSGRQFSNSRSEMNVSTLELGDSALYLCASSLGEAGDAFFGQGTRLTVV.

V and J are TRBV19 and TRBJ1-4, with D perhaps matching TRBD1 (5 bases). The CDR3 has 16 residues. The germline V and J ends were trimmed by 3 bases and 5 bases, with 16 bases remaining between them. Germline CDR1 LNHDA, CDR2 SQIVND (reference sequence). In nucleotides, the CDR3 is TGTGCCAGTAGTATTAGAAAAGACAGATACAATGAAAAACTGTTTTTT. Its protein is CASSIRKDRYNEKLFF.

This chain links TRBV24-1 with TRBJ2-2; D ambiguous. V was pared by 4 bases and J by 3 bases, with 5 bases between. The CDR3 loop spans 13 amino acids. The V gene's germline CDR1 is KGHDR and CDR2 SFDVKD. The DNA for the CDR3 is TGTGCCACCAGTGACGGATACACCGGGGAGCTGTTTTTT. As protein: CATSDGYTGELFF.

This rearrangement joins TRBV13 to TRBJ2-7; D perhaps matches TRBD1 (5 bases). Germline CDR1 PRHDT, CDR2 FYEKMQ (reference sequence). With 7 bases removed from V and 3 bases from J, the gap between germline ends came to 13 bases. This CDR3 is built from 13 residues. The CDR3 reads CASKRGGFYEQYF. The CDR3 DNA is TGTGCCAGCAAAAGGGGTGGATTCTACGAGCAGTACTTC.

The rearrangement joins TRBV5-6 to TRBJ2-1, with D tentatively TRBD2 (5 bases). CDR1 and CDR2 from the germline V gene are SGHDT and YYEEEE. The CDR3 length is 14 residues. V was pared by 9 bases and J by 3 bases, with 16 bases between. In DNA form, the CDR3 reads TGTGCCACCCACCTCAACGGGATCTACAATGAGCAGTTCTTC. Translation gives CATHLNGIYNEQFF.

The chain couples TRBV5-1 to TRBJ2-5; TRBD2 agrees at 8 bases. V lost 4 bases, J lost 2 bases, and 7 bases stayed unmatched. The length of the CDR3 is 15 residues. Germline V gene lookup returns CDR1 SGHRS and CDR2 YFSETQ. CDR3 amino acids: CASSRAGTRQETQYF. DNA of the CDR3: TGCGCCAGCAGCAGGGCCGGGACTAGACAAGAGACCCAGTACTTC.

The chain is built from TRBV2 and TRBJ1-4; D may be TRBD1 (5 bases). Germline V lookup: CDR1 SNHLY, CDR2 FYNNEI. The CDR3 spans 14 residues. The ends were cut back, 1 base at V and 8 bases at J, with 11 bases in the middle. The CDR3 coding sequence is TGTGCCAGCAGTGAAGAGGGAGGGGTAGAAAAACTGTTTTTT. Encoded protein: CASSEEGGVEKLFF.

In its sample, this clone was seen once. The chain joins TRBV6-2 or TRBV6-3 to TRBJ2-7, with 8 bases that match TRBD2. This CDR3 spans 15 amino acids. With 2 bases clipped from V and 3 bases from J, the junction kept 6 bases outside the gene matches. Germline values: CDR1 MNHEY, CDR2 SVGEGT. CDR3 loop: CASSYTSGGYYEQYF. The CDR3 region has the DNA TGTGCCAGCAGTTACACGAGCGGGGGTTACTACGAGCAGTACTTC.

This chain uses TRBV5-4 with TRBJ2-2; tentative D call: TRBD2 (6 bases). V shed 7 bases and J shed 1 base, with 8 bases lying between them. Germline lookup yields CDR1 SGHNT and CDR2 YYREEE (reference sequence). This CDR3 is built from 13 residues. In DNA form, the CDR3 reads TGTGCCAGCGGAGGGATGAACACCGGGGAGCTGTTTTTT. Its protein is CASGGMNTGELFF.

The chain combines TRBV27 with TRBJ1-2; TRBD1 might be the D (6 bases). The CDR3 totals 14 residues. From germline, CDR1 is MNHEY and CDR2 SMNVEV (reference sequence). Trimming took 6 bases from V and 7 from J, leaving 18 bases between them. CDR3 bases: TGTGCCAGCAGCCCCCGGAGGGGGGAAGGTGGCTACACCTTC. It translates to CASSPRRGEGGYTF.

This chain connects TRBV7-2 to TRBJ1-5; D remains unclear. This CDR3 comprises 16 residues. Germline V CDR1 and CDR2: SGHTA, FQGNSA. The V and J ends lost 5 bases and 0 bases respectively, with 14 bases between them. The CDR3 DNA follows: TGTGCCAGCAGCCCCCGTGGAGGCAATAGCAATCAGCCCCAGCATTTT. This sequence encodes CASSPRGGNSNQPQHF.

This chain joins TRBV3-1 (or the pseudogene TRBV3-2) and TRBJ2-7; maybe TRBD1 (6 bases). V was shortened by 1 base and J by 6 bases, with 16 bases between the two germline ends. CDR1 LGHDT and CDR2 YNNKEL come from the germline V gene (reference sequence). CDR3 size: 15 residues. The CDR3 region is CASSQVSQDRPEQYF. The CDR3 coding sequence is TGTGCCAGCAGCCAAGTTTCACAGGACAGACCCGAGCAGTACTTC.